This T cell receptor beta chain was sequenced in a study of cytomegalovirus exposure and HLA in healthy donors. Comment on this clone: Antigen: not known.

Germline loops: CDR1 MNHEY, CDR2 SVGAGI. Trimming took 0 bases from V and 2 from J, leaving 8 bases between them. The CDR3 spans 15 residues. Findings of the study overall: The authors listed approximately 150 TCR beta chains as cytomegalovirus-associated. Later, TCR association rates were found to vary by HLA locus, highest for DRB1 and lowest for HLA-C.

The PCR was carried out with 60 Vbeta primers and 13 Jbeta primers. Original methodology: Later, an analysis found 80 million or so unique TCR beta chains, and about 9.9 million of these were shared. Assay used: immunoSEQ multiplex PCR; TCRdb lists only in-frame clones, some missing. D and trimming come from the DNA, and the V and J calls and clone size come from that table. The sample holds around 99,000 clones, roughly 80% seen once. The J gene is TRBJ1-5, the V gene TRBV6-5; D might be TRBD1 (6 bases). Sequencing was done on a sample of PBMCs. This TCR was sampled from a man aged 25 to 40 in good health and CMV-seronegative. CDR3: CASSYSRTGNQPQHF. In DNA, the CDR3 is TGTGCCAGCAGTTACTCTCGGACAGGCAATCAGCCCCAGCATTTT.